This T cell receptor beta chain was identified during a study of metastatic and nonmetastatic thyroid tumors. Study at large: Across peripheral blood and tumor or nodule tissue samples taken from malignant and benign thyroid patients, the repertoires were compared with one another.

The table lists this clone with many counts. With MiXCR, TCRdb reprocessed the PCR reads. The sample includes fewer than 25,000 clones, 15% to 20% seen only once; the top ten take roughly 21%. CDR3 length: 14 residues. CDR1 SGHKS and CDR2 YYEKEE come from the germline V gene (reference sequence). The V end lost 0 bases, the J end lost 2 bases, and 7 bases lay between the germline ends. No treatment had been given to any patient before thyroid surgery. The sequence derives from a male donor with papillary thyroid cancer or a benign thyroid nodule (not recorded which). Some clones in this sample may be carry-over from other donors' samples. The genes are TRBV5-5 and TRBJ2-3; no reliable D call. Sequenced: blood. The CDR3, as DNA: TGTGCCAGCAGCTTGGTAGGGTTCACAGATACGCAGTATTTT. It is translated as CASSLVGFTDTQYF.